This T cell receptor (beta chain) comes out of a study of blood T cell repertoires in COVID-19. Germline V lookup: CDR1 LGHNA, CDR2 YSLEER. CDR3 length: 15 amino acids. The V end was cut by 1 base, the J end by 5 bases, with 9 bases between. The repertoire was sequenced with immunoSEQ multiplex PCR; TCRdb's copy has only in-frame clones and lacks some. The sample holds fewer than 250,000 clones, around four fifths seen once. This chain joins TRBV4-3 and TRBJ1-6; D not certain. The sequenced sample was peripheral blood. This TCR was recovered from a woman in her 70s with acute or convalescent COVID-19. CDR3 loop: CASSQGSSHNSPLHF. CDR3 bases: TGCGCCAGCAGCCAAGGCAGTAGCCATAATTCACCCCTCCACTTT.